One sample yielded the 27 T cell receptor beta chains listed below, sequenced in a study of molecular identifiers for immune sequencing clone quantification. From the PCR reads, TCRdb called clonotypes with MiXCR, one entry per CDR3 protein. Seen here are roughly 630,000 distinct CDR3 sequences, around 25% observed once, and the top ten hold 0.75% to 0.8%. Sequencing used naive CD8+ T cells from blood, with Jurkat cell RNA spiked in. Described subset: FACS-sorted CD8+CD4-CCR7+CD45RA+ naive T cells. All receptors come from a human donor in good health. Some libraries in this study had Jurkat cell RNA spiked in.

This chain connects TRBV9 to TRBJ2-2, with D possibly being TRBD2 (6 bases). CDR3 size: 15 residues. CDR1 is SGDLS and CDR2 is YYNGEE in the germline V gene. V lost 0 bases and J lost 4, with 10 bases in between. The CDR3 spells CASSVAGVGTGELFF. The CDR3, as DNA: TGTGCCAGCAGCGTAGCGGGGGTCGGCACCGGGGAGCTGTTTTTT.

Turning to this clonotype: The germline gene is not matched at one end of the junction; a read error may be the cause. The chain combines TRBV18 with TRBJ2-7; D is perhaps TRBD2 (6 bases). CDR1 is KGHSH, CDR2 LQKENI, per germline. The CDR3 runs 14 residues. CDR3 in amino acids: CASSPSGLDYEQCF. For the CDR3, the DNA is TGTGCCAGCTCACCGTCGGGGCTGGACTACGAGCAGTGCTTC.

There are many counts of this clonotype. The rearrangement links TRBV4-1 to TRBJ2-3; D may match TRBD1 or TRBD2 (6 bases each). CDR1 is MGHRA and CDR2 is YSYEKL in the germline V gene. The CDR3 spans 15 residues. Trimming shortened V by 5 bases and J by 4 bases, and 16 bases separated the two germline ends. The CDR3 spells CASSNEGGVSDTQYF. The CDR3 region has the DNA TGCGCCAGCAGCAACGAGGGGGGAGTCTCAGATACGCAGTATTTT.

This clonotype was seen more than once but under ten times. The V gene is TRBV6-5, the J gene TRBJ1-6; D possibly corresponds to TRBD1 (5 bases). Germline CDR1 reads MNHEY; CDR2 reads SVGAGI. This CDR3 has 14 residues. V was cut by 7 bases and J by 7 bases, with 14 bases left in between. The CDR3 loop is CASNLRQTNSPLHF. Written as DNA, the CDR3 is TGTGCCAGCAACCTTCGACAGACCAATTCACCCCTCCACTTT.

This clonotype was counted at least ten times. V is TRBV4-3 and J is TRBJ1-5, with 8 nucleotides matching TRBD1. The CDR3 covers 16 residues. Germline CDR1 and CDR2: LGHNA and YSLEER. The trim removed 0 bases at V and 7 bases at J, leaving 8 bases unmatched. The CDR3 here is CASSQDLTGVLQPQHF. The CDR3 bases are TGCGCCAGCAGCCAAGATCTGACAGGGGTTTTACAGCCCCAGCATTTT.

This clonotype turned up a few times. An end of the junction does not agree with germline; a read error may underlie this. The chain recombines TRBV6-2 or TRBV6-3 with TRBJ2-3, with 9 bases matching TRBD2. This CDR3 has 11 residues. The V gene's germline CDR1 is MNHEY and CDR2 SVGEGT. The CDR3 sequence: CASSYPSGKTF. In DNA, the CDR3 is TGTGCCAGCAGTTACCCTAGCGGGAAGACTTTT.

The V and J genes are TRBV7-9 and TRBJ2-5, with a weak D call TRBD2 (6 bases). The length of the CDR3 is 17 residues. V lost 5 bases and J lost 3, with 22 bases in between. Germline V CDR1 and CDR2: SEHNR, FQNEAQ (reference sequence). The chain's CDR3 is CASSPRGTGSQEETQYF. In nucleotides, the CDR3 is TGTGCCAGCAGCCCCCGAGGCACCGGGAGCCAGGAAGAGACCCAGTACTTC.

A note on this clonotype: Its ends do not fully match the called genes, so a read error is possible. This sequence joins TRBV9 and TRBJ2-3; 13 bases fit TRBD2. The CDR3 is 16 amino acids. Germline loops: CDR1 SGDLS, CDR2 YYNGEE. The CDR3 nucleotides read TGTGCCAACAGCACGGGACTAGCGGGGACCACAGATACGCAGTATTTT. It translates to CANSTGLAGTTDTQYF.

Remarks on this clonotype: With a much larger clone just one base away, this may be a read error. The chain is built from TRBV6-5 and TRBJ2-1; possibly TRBD1 for D (5 bases). V dropped 5 bases and J dropped 8 bases, with 13 bases sitting between them. The CDR3 contains 13 residues. CDR1 is MNHEY, CDR2 SVGAGI, per germline. The CDR3 protein is CASSPPTQDEQFF. In DNA form, the CDR3 reads TGTGCCAGCAGTCCACCAACACAGGATGAGCAGTTCTTC.

This sequence joins TRBV19 and TRBJ1-5, with D possibly being TRBD1 (5 bases). The germline CDR1 and CDR2 sequences are LNHDA and SQIVND (reference sequence). V was clipped by 9 bases and J by 4 bases, with 13 bases between them. This CDR3 is built from 13 residues. CDR3 in amino acids: CASAFGGNQPQHF. The CDR3 DNA reads TGTGCCAGCGCTTTCGGGGGAAATCAGCCCCAGCATTTT.

This clonotype has more than one count but fewer than ten. The genes are TRBV10-2 and TRBJ1-5; tentatively, D is TRBD1 (6 bases). The CDR3 is 15 residues long. Germline CDR1 WSHSY, CDR2 SAAADI. Deletions cut 4 bases from V and 7 bases from J, with 17 bases between. Here the CDR3 DNA reads TGCGCCAGCAGTGGTGCAGGGGTCTTGCGGCAGCCCCAGCATTTT. Its translation: CASSGAGVLRQPQHF.

This chain uses TRBV11-2 with TRBJ2-1, with 9 bases lining up with TRBD1. Germline V gene lookup returns CDR1 SGHAT and CDR2 FQNNGV. The CDR3 extends over 14 amino acids. V trimming: 5 bases; J trimming: 8 bases; junction bases outside the gene matches: 7. Written as DNA, the CDR3 is TGTGCCAGCAGCCCGGGACAGGGCCTTCATGAGCAGTTCTTC. As protein: CASSPGQGLHEQFF.

This clonotype was counted many times. This chain connects TRBV5-6 to TRBJ1-5; D remains ambiguous. Looked up from germline, CDR1 is SGHDT and CDR2 is YYEEEE. V was cut by 4 bases and J by 6 bases, with 14 bases left in between. The CDR3 spans 14 residues. The CDR3 coding sequence is TGTGCCAGCAGCGCTGGACGTCAAGGTCAGCCCCAGCATTTT. This translates into CASSAGRQGQPQHF.

This clonotype was found a few times. The rearrangement uses TRBV27 and TRBJ2-3, with 11 positions matching TRBD2. V trimming: 1 base; J trimming: 0 bases; junction bases outside the gene matches: 6. Germline-derived CDR1 and CDR2 are MNHEY and SMNVEV (reference sequence). The CDR3 length is 18 residues. The CDR3 loop reads CASSLLGTSGTSTDTQYF. Written as DNA, the CDR3 is TGTGCCAGCAGTTTATTAGGGACTAGCGGAACTAGCACAGATACGCAGTATTTT.

The chain carries TRBV6-5 and TRBJ2-1; 10 bases are shared with TRBD1. J gave up 9 bases and V 6 bases, and 11 bases lay outside the gene matches. CDR3 size: 15 residues. CDR1 is MNHEY and CDR2 is SVGAGI in the germline V gene. The DNA for the CDR3 is TGTGCCAGCAGACCGGGACAGGGGATTTTTGCTGAGCAGTTCTTC. Its translation: CASRPGQGIFAEQFF.

The chain couples TRBV7-6 to TRBJ1-4; 7 bases match TRBD1. Germline-derived CDR1 and CDR2 are SGHVS and FNYEAQ. Trimming removed 5 bases from V and 10 bases from J; junction bases left unmatched: 13. CDR3 length equals 15 residues. The CDR3 DNA is TGTGCCAGCAGCCTCCTACAGGGGTTGCGGGGAAAACTGTTTTTT. Translating gives CASSLLQGLRGKLFF.

This clonotype was seen many times. This rearrangement joins TRBV7-2 to TRBJ1-5, with D perhaps matching TRBD1 (5 bases). CDR1 and CDR2 (germline): SGHTA, FQGNSA. This CDR3 is 16 amino acids long. V lost 2 bases, J lost 4 bases, and 15 bases lay in between. The CDR3 protein is CASSLYPGGRNQPQHF. CDR3 in DNA: TGTGCCAGCAGCTTATACCCGGGGGGTCGGAATCAGCCCCAGCATTTT.

This clonotype was seen repeatedly, ten times or more. The J gene is TRBJ1-1, the V gene TRBV28; 9 bases map to TRBD1. The CDR3 has 14 amino acids. From germline, CDR1 is MDHEN and CDR2 SYDVKM. With V trimmed by 6 bases and J by 4 bases, 6 bases remained unmatched. In nucleotides, the CDR3 is TGTGCCAGCAGGCTCGGACAGGGGATCACTGAAGCTTTCTTT. Amino acids: CASRLGQGITEAFF.

The gene calls are TRBV6-1 and TRBJ1-3; 8 positions match TRBD1. The V segment lost 6 bases and the J segment 0 bases; nucleotides outside the gene matches: 10. CDR3 length: 17 residues. Germline CDR1 MNHNS, CDR2 SASEGT. This CDR3 is CASRPGQALISGNTIYF. In DNA, the CDR3 is TGTGCCAGCAGGCCGGGACAGGCTCTTATCTCTGGAAACACCATATATTTT.

Details on this clonotype: A single base separates this from a much larger clone, so it may be a read error. J is TRBJ1-1 and V is TRBV9; tentatively, D is TRBD1 (5 bases). In germline, CDR1 is SGDLS, CDR2 YYNGEE. This CDR3 contains 13 residues. CDR3 sequence reads: CANSPRDSAEAFF. CDR3 nucleotides: TGTGCCAACAGCCCCCGGGACTCTGCTGAAGCTTTCTTT. Full variable domain (outside the CDR3, taken from reference TRBV9 and TRBJ1-1): DSGVTQTPKHLITATGQRVTLRCSPRSGDLSVYWYQQSLDQGLQFLIQYYNGEERAKGNILERFSAQQFPDLHSELNLSSLELGDSALYFCANSPRDSAEAFFGQGTRLTVV.

The chain links TRBV20-1 to TRBJ2-7, with a possible D match to TRBD1 (6 bases). CDR1 and CDR2 (germline): DFQATT, SNEGSKA (reference sequence). V was trimmed by 5 bases and J by 3 bases, leaving 14 bases between them. The CDR3 consists of 13 residues. The CDR3 here is CSAGAWTVYEQYF. Here the CDR3 DNA reads TGCAGTGCTGGGGCTTGGACAGTCTACGAGCAGTACTTC.

Note on this clonotype: This may come from a read error, since a much larger clone is one base off. The chain links TRBV12-3 or TRBV12-4 to TRBJ2-5; unclear D gene. CDR3 length: 14 amino acids. CDR3 DNA: TGTGCCAGCAGATTAGGCACTGCGCAAGAGACCCAGTACTTC. Amino acids: CASRLGTAQETQYF.

This clonotype was recorded at least ten times. The genes are TRBV3-1 and TRBJ1-1, with TRBD1 matching over 12 bases. Losses at the gene ends were 0 bases for V and 11 bases for J; bases not matched to a gene: 7. Germline V gene lookup returns CDR1 LGHDT and CDR2 YNNKEL (reference sequence). The CDR3 contains 15 residues. CDR3 nucleotide sequence: TGTGCCAGCAGCCAAGATTGGGACAGGGGGCGAGGCGCTTTCTTT. This translates into CASSQDWDRGRGAFF.

This clonotype was picked up many times. The chain carries TRBV28 and TRBJ2-1; 14 positions agree with TRBD2. Germline CDR1 and CDR2: MDHEN and SYDVKM. After removal of 6 bases from V and 9 bases from J, the junction contained 4 bases not matched to a gene. This CDR3 region has 14 residues. CDR3: CASRTSGRASEQFF. CDR3 in DNA: TGTGCCAGCAGGACTAGCGGGAGGGCCTCTGAGCAGTTCTTC.

V and J are TRBV9 and TRBJ2-3; 13 bases align to TRBD2. Looked up from germline, CDR1 is SGDLS and CDR2 is YYNGEE. Losses at the gene ends were 7 bases for V and 2 bases for J; bases not matched to a gene: 10. The CDR3 contains 17 residues. For the CDR3, the DNA is TGTGCCAGCGGCCCCGGACTAGCGGGAGTGTTCACAGATACGCAGTATTTT. This sequence encodes CASGPGLAGVFTDTQYF.

V usage is TRBV12-3 or TRBV12-4 and J usage is TRBJ2-7; 9 bases are a match to TRBD1. This CDR3 region has 14 residues. The J segment lost 3 bases and the V segment lost 7 bases, leaving 7 bases of the junction unmatched. This CDR3 reads CASNTGGTYYEQYF. The CDR3 DNA reads TGTGCCAGCAACACAGGGGGCACCTACTACGAGCAGTACTTC.

The genes are TRBV11-2 and TRBJ1-6, with TRBD1 identical over 7 bases. CDR1 is SGHAT, CDR2 FQNNGV, per germline. V shed 0 bases and J 5 bases; nucleotides not matched to a gene: 16. There are 20 residues in the CDR3. CDR3 DNA: TGTGCCAGCAGCTTAGATCCGGGACAGTTCTATATTGCGGATAATTCACCCCTCCACTTT. Amino acid sequence: CASSLDPGQFYIADNSPLHF.